The TCR beta chain described here comes from a study of blood T cell repertoires in COVID-19. Study overall: Some COVID-19 samples were acute and others convalescent; all came from the United States, Italy and Spain.

In the study's own analysis: Researchers report that nucleated cell counts were estimated from reference gene primer amplification. Measured with immunoSEQ multiplex PCR; TCRdb has only the in-frame clones, and not every one. V, J and clone size reflect that table, while D and trimming were determined from the DNA. The repertoire has 80,000 to 85,000 clones, 88% of them found once; the top ten carry 4% to 5.5%. CDR1 is MGHDK, CDR2 SYGVNS, per germline. The CDR3 has 17 residues. Trimming shortened V by 6 bases and J by 7 bases, and 28 bases separated the two germline ends. The chain uses TRBV25-1 and TRBJ2-7; TRBD2 is a possible D gene (5 bases). This receptor was obtained from an elderly woman with acute or convalescent COVID-19. Sequenced input: peripheral blood. This CDR3 is CASSGYRAGRSGAEQYF. CDR3 bases: TGTGCCAGCAGCGGTTATAGGGCGGGTAGATCTGGTGCTGAGCAGTACTTC.